This is a list of T cell receptor beta chains from one sample in a study of blood T cell repertoires in COVID-19. Sequenced by immunoSEQ multiplex PCR; TCRdb stores in-frame clones only, minus some. The sample records roughly 200,000 clones, under 90% being singletons. Sequenced input: peripheral blood. The origin of the receptors is a person between 65 and 79 years old with COVID-19, enrolled during active disease. CDR3s leave out the opening cysteine and the closing phenylalanine or tryptophan.

TRBJ2-3	TRBV6-5	ASRDFKDTQY
TRBJ1-5	TRBV25-1	ASRGQNNQPQH
TRBJ1-5	TRBV4-1	ASSPTPGQANRNQPQH
TRBJ1-2	TRBV4-3	ASSQDPGSGYGYT
TRBJ1-2	TRBV27	ASSPGTGQLANYGYT
TRBJ2-1	TRBV28	ASSPRGTSGSYANEQF
TRBJ1-4	TRBV7-3	ASSLTGTANEKLF
TRBJ2-3	TRBV6-5	ASRIGGFTDTQY
TRBJ2-7	TRBV18	ASSPPVALREQY
TRBJ2-1	TRBV30	AWNLAGGNEQF
TRBJ1-1	TRBV18	ASSPPASSDTEAF
TRBJ1-1	TRBV9	ASSTHRQSTEAF
TRBJ1-4	TRBV10-3	AISESQGDEKLF
TRBJ2-1	TRBV27	ASSLQGATVAGQF
TRBJ1-1	TRBV5-6	ASSLEQVGTEAF
TRBJ2-5	TRBV27	ASSLLAGGRETQY
TRBJ2-7	TRBV5-4	ASSPGTNYEQY
TRBJ1-5	TRBV7-8	ASSSLNTGGNQPQH
TRBJ2-7	TRBV14	ASSQVRTGPYEQY
TRBJ2-7	TRBV13	ASSLVAGGPDEQY
TRBJ1-2	TRBV5-4	ASSEKAGHKLSYT
TRBJ2-1	TRBV14	ASSQDWPGLGGLVQF
TRBJ1-5	TRBV11-2	ASSLAGGQPQH
TRBJ1-4	TRBV2	ASSDPPRGREKLF
TRBJ2-5	TRBV6-5	ASRRTEETQY
TRBJ1-6	TRBV10-1	ASRGGSPLH
TRBJ2-2	TRBV5-1	ASSLVAGGLRELF